The rows below give T cell receptor beta chains drawn from one sample of a study of cytomegalovirus exposure and HLA in healthy donors. The data were produced by immunoSEQ multiplex PCR, yet TCRdb's version contains in-frame clones alone and is incomplete. The table shows 200,000 or so clones, with roughly 80% occurring only once. The specimen sequenced was PBMCs. Source of these receptors: a man aged 30 to 45 in good health and CMV-seronegative. The CDR3 runs from the conserved cysteine through the conserved F or W. Fields, in order: CDR3 DNA, CDR3 protein, clone size, J gene, D gene, V gene. The D gene is left open where the match is weak. A row's size may be missing; if present it is once, few, many or a size class.

TGTGCCAGCAGTTTACCACAGACAGGGTCCCTCGTTTATGGCTACACCTTC CASSLPQTGSLVYGYTF NA TRBJ1-2 TRBD1 TRBV28
TGTGCCAGCAGTGACAGGTTGGGTCAGCCCCAGCATTTT CASSDRLGQPQHF NA TRBJ1-5 NA TRBV28
TGTGCCAGCATCGAGCGGGGCACAGATACGCAGTATTTT CASIERGTDTQYF NA TRBJ2-3 NA TRBV2
TGTGCCAGCAGTGAAACTGGGACAGGGTATCAGCCCCAGCATTTT CASSETGTGYQPQHF NA TRBJ1-5 TRBD1 TRBV6-1
TGTGCCAGTAGCCGAGGTGGGGGGGGCTTCGCTGAAGCTTTCTTT CASSRGGGGFAEAFF NA TRBJ1-1 NA TRBV19
TGCGCCAGCAGCTCACGCTTGGGGCTCTACGAGCAGTACTTC CASSSRLGLYEQYF NA TRBJ2-7 NA TRBV5-1
TGTGCCAGCAGTGCCGGGACTGAAGCTTTCTTT CASSAGTEAFF NA TRBJ1-1 NA TRBV6-5
TGTGCCAGTAGTACAAAGGGACTGCACACAGATACGCAGTATTTT CASSTKGLHTDTQYF NA TRBJ2-3 NA TRBV19
TGTTCCAGCAGCCCTCGGTCCTCCATCTACGAGCAGTACTTC CSSSPRSSIYEQYF NA TRBJ2-7 NA TRBV7-9
TGTGCCAGCAGTTCGGACAGGGGGCAGACTGAAGCTTTCTTT CASSSDRGQTEAFF once TRBJ1-1 TRBD1 TRBV6-5
TGCGCCAGCAGACTTTTCCCCGGACTAGCTAGCACAGATACGCAGTATTTT CASRLFPGLASTDTQYF NA TRBJ2-3 TRBD2 TRBV5-1
TGCGCCAGCAGCCTTCAGGGTTTGATCGGGGAGCTGTTTTTT CASSLQGLIGELFF few TRBJ2-2 NA TRBV4-1
TGTGCCAGCAGTGAATACGGGGGCGAGCAGTACTTC CASSEYGGEQYF NA TRBJ2-7 NA TRBV2
TGTGCCAGCAGTTTCTCTAGACAGTTTTTAACGCAGTATTTT CASSFSRQFLTQYF NA TRBJ2-3 NA TRBV6-5
TGTGCCAGCACCGGGGACAGGACCAAAAACATTCAGTACTTC CASTGDRTKNIQYF NA TRBJ2-4 TRBD1 TRBV28
TGTGCCAGCAGTCGAGCGGGGCCGAGCAATGAGCAGTTCTTC CASSRAGPSNEQFF few TRBJ2-1 TRBD2 TRBV2
TGTGCCAGCAATTCCGGGACTAGCGACTACAATGAGCAGTTCTTC CASNSGTSDYNEQFF NA TRBJ2-1 TRBD2 TRBV9
TGTGCCAGCAGTTTGCGGGAGGCATCAAGGACCGGGGAGCTGTTTTTT CASSLREASRTGELFF NA TRBJ2-2 TRBD2 TRBV28
TGTGCCAGCAGTTACGGGGGGACAGCGAACTATGGCTACACCTTC CASSYGGTANYGYTF NA TRBJ1-2 TRBD1 TRBV6-5
TGTGCCAGCAGCCATTACTCCGGGACTCTTGTGGAGCAGTTCTTC CASSHYSGTLVEQFF NA TRBJ2-1 NA TRBV9